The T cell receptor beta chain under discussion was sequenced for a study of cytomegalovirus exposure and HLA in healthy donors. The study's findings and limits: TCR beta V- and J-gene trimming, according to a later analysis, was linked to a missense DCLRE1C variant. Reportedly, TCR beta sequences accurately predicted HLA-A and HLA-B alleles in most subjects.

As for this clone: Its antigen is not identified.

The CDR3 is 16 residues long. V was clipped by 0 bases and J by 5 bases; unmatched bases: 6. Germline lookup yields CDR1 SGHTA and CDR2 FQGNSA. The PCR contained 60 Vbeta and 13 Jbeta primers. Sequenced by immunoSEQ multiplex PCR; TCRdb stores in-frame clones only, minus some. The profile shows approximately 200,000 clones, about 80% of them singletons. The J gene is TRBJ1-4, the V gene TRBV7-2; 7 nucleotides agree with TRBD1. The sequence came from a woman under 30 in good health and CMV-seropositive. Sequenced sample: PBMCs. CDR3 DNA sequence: TGTGCCAGCAGCTTAGCTCGGGACAGACGCAATGAAAAACTGTTTTTT. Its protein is CASSLARDRRNEKLFF.